The 21 T cell receptor beta chains below all came from one sample that was sequenced in a study of T cells in Graves' hyperthyroidism and ophthalmopathy. TCR beta CDR3 regions were amplified from RNA transcripts. In the first-round RT-PCR of the TCR CDR3, the HTBI primer set was used. TCRdb re-called the multiplex PCR reads with MiXCR, one entry per CDR3 protein. There are approximately 360,000 distinct CDR3 sequences in the sample; 15% to 18% occur only once, and roughly 26% lies in the top ten. Sequencing input: blood. The receptors shown here come from a young woman with Graves' hyperthyroidism that later progressed to Graves' ophthalmopathy.

The V and J genes are TRBV10-2 and TRBJ2-3; tentatively, D is TRBD2 (5 bases). This CDR3 region has 14 residues. Trimming left V 2 bases short and J 5 bases short, with 11 bases between. CDR1 and CDR2 (germline): WSHSY, SAAADI. The CDR3 DNA reads TGCGCCAGCAGTGAGCGGCTAGCCGGAGATACGCAGTATTTT. It yields the protein CASSERLAGDTQYF.

This clonotype was seen repeatedly, ten times or more. The chain combines TRBV20-1 with TRBJ1-3; tentative D call: TRBD1 (5 bases). V lost 0 bases, J lost 0 bases, and 18 bases lay in between. The CDR3 is made up of 18 amino acids. CDR1 is DFQATT, CDR2 SNEGSKA, per germline (reference sequence). The CDR3 DNA follows: TGCAGTGCTAGAGACCGAAAGCAGGGCTCTTTCTCTGGAAACACCATATATTTT. Its protein is CSARDRKQGSFSGNTIYF.

This clonotype has more than one count but fewer than ten. The chain carries TRBV4-1 and TRBJ2-3, with D maybe TRBD2 (6 bases). V was trimmed by 1 base and J by 2 bases, leaving 10 bases between them. The CDR3 is made up of 15 amino acids. Germline CDR1 and CDR2: MGHRA and YSYEKL. The CDR3 DNA reads as TGCGCCAGCAGCCAAGCCGCGGGACCCACAGATACGCAGTATTTT. Protein: CASSQAAGPTDTQYF.

CDR3 nucleotide sequence: TGTGCCAGCAGCCAGGGCACCTCTGGAAACACCATATATTTT. Translation gives CASSQGTSGNTIYF. The V and J genes are TRBV14 and TRBJ1-3; no firm D call. Germline CDR1 SGHDN, CDR2 FVKESK. V dropped 3 bases and J dropped 0 bases, with 6 bases sitting between them. The CDR3 loop spans 14 amino acids.

With respect to this clonotype: It may be a read error: a sequence one base away is much more abundant. V and J are TRBV27 and TRBJ1-4, with a weak D call TRBD1 (5 bases). The CDR3 has 14 amino acids. V shed 3 bases and J shed 12 bases, with 17 bases lying between them. Germline CDR1 is MNHEY and CDR2 is SMNVEV (reference sequence). CDR3 in DNA: TGTGCCAGCAGTTTCTCGGGGACTCGGGAAGAACTGTTTTTT. This gives the protein CASSFSGTREELFF.

This clonotype has ten or more counts. The J gene is TRBJ2-4, the V gene TRBV28; possibly TRBD1 for D (6 bases). Germline V lookup: CDR1 MDHEN, CDR2 SYDVKM. Trimming shortened V by 3 bases and J by 4 bases, and 16 bases separated the two germline ends. The CDR3 length is 16 residues. This CDR3 reads CASSLWTVGEKNIQYF. The CDR3 coding sequence is TGTGCCAGCAGTTTGTGGACAGTAGGCGAAAAAAACATTCAGTACTTC.

This clonotype has just a few counts. The genes are TRBV28 and TRBJ2-7; a possible D gene is TRBD1 (6 bases). Germline V CDR1 and CDR2: MDHEN, SYDVKM. Trimming shortened V by 2 bases and J by 4 bases, and 12 bases separated the two germline ends. The CDR3 consists of 14 residues. The DNA for the CDR3 is TGTGCCAGCAGTTTAGAGGGACATTCATACGAGCAGTACTTC. Translation: CASSLEGHSYEQYF.

The J gene is TRBJ2-1, the V gene TRBV12-3 or TRBV12-4; 8 nucleotides match TRBD2. The junction had 10 bases not matched to a gene; V was cut back by 6 bases and J by 6 bases. There are 15 residues in the CDR3. The CDR3 nucleotides read TGTGCCAGCAGCCCGAGCGGGAGAGGGGGCAATGAGCAGTTCTTC. As protein: CASSPSGRGGNEQFF.

As regards this clonotype: The junction shows a germline mismatch at one end, possibly a read error. The CDR3 nucleotides are TGTGCCAGCAGTCGCGGGGACTCCTGCAATGAGCAGTTCTTC. Its protein product is CASSRGDSCNEQFF. The chain is built from TRBV27 and TRBJ2-1, with TRBD2 as a possible D gene (6 bases). The CDR3 has 14 residues. Germline V gene sequence: CDR1 MNHEY, CDR2 SMNVEV (reference sequence).

This chain joins TRBV7-9 and TRBJ2-3; TRBD1 matches at 9 bases. Trimming at V came to 2 bases and at J to 0 bases, leaving 3 bases not matched to a gene. The CDR3 is 16 residues long. Germline CDR1 is SEHNR and CDR2 is FQNEAQ (reference sequence). The CDR3 sequence is CASSLPGTGSTDTQYF. The CDR3 DNA reads TGTGCCAGCAGCTTACCCGGGACAGGGAGCACAGATACGCAGTATTTT.

This clonotype was detected many times. This chain joins TRBV20-1 and TRBJ2-7; TRBD2 matches 13 bases. The CDR3 is made up of 16 amino acids. The V gene end was trimmed by 2 bases and the J gene end by 7 bases; junction bases not matched to a gene: 11. The V gene's germline CDR1 is DFQATT and CDR2 SNEGSKA (reference sequence). As DNA, the CDR3 is TGCAGTGCTAGACCCGCCCGGACTAGCGGGAGAGGGGAGCAGTACTTC. Its translation: CSARPARTSGRGEQYF.

In this sample, this clonotype turned up many times. The rearrangement links TRBV27 to TRBJ1-2, with no clear D. Germline V CDR1 and CDR2: MNHEY, SMNVEV (reference sequence). The V end was cut by 2 bases, the J end by 8 bases, with 12 bases between. The CDR3 covers 13 residues. The CDR3 DNA sequence: TGTGCCAGCAGTTTACTCGCTCGGGAGGGCTACACCTTC. This encodes CASSLLAREGYTF.

The chain combines TRBV5-1 with TRBJ2-7; tentatively, D is TRBD2 (6 bases). Germline V gene sequence: CDR1 SGHRS, CDR2 YFSETQ. The V end lost 3 bases, the J end lost 9 bases, and 22 bases lay between the germline ends. This CDR3 is 15 amino acids long. The CDR3 loop reads CASSSQGGRPSGQYF. The CDR3, as DNA: TGCGCCAGCAGCTCCCAAGGAGGGAGGCCCTCCGGGCAGTACTTC.

This clonotype has ten or more counts. This sequence joins TRBV6-6 and TRBJ1-1, with 11 bases aligning to TRBD1. In germline, CDR1 is MNHNY, CDR2 SVGAGI (reference sequence). The CDR3 extends over 16 amino acids. Trimming removed 2 bases from V and 2 bases from J; junction bases left unmatched: 4. The DNA for the CDR3 is TGTGCCAGCAGTTACGGGACAGGGGGGCTCAACACTGAAGCTTTCTTT. Translated, it gives CASSYGTGGLNTEAFF.

This clonotype showed up many times. The rearrangement links TRBV29-1 to TRBJ2-1; D might be TRBD2 (5 bases). The germline gives CDR1 SQVTM, CDR2 ANQGSEA. Deletions cut 4 bases from V and 0 bases from J, with 10 bases between. The CDR3 covers 14 residues. The DNA of the CDR3 is TGCAGCGTTGTTAGGAGGCTCTCCTACAATGAGCAGTTCTTC. It specifies CSVVRRLSYNEQFF.

This rearrangement joins TRBV27 to TRBJ2-7; D uncertain. Matching the DNA end better, TRBJ2-1 makes the J call doubtful. The CDR3 totals 13 residues. CDR1 and CDR2 from the germline V gene are MNHEY and SMNVEV (reference sequence). CDR3 sequence reads: CASSLTRNYEQFF. In DNA, the CDR3 is TGTGCCAGCAGTTTAACGAGAAACTACGAGCAGTTCTTC.

This clonotype was seen many times. The rearrangement links TRBV15 to TRBJ1-2; unclear D gene. CDR3 length: 16 residues. V was cut by 0 bases and J by 4 bases, with 15 bases left in between. Germline V CDR1 and CDR2: LNHNV, YYDKDF (reference sequence). CDR3 residues: CATSREAMAGVYGYTF. The CDR3 nucleotides read TGTGCCACCAGCAGAGAAGCGATGGCAGGAGTCTATGGCTACACCTTC.

CDR3 sequence: CASSYGGRGELFF. The CDR3 region has the DNA TGTGCCAGCAGTTACGGCGGGAGAGGGGAGCTGTTTTTT. V and J are TRBV6-6 and TRBJ2-2, with 7 bases matching TRBD2. From germline, CDR1 is MNHNY and CDR2 SVGAGI (reference sequence). The V gene end was trimmed by 2 bases and the J gene end by 8 bases; junction bases not matched to a gene: 2. The CDR3 consists of 13 residues.

The sample holds one count of this clonotype. Sequence at one end of the junction differs from germline and may be a read error. The V call is TRBV5-4, the J call TRBJ2-2; D is possibly TRBD2 (6 bases). The length of the CDR3 is 13 residues. From germline, CDR1 is SGHNT and CDR2 YYREEE (reference sequence). CDR3 in DNA: TGTGCCAGCAGCCCTGGACAAGGAGGGGTGCTGTTTTTT. It specifies CASSPGQGGVLFF.

The chain joins TRBV10-3 to TRBJ2-3; 11 bases fit TRBD2. Trimming cost V 6 bases and J 2 bases; bases outside gene matches: 7. CDR3 length: 16 amino acids. Germline CDR1 reads ENHRY; CDR2 reads SYGVKD. The CDR3 loop reads CAISGTSGAVTDTQYF. The CDR3 nucleotides are TGTGCCATCAGCGGGACTAGCGGAGCCGTCACAGATACGCAGTATTTT.

In the case of this clonotype: A much bigger clone sits one base away, suggesting this may be a read error. J is TRBJ2-1 and V is TRBV4-1; maybe TRBD1 (6 bases). Germline values: CDR1 MGHRA, CDR2 YSYEKL. The length of the CDR3 is 13 residues. Trimming left V 0 bases short and J 10 bases short, with 10 bases between. CDR3 DNA: TGCGCCAGCAGCCAAGAAAACAGGGCCGAGCAGTTCTTC. Translated: CASSQENRAEQFF.